A single sample gave rise to the 17 T cell receptor beta chains below, sequenced in a study of T cell changes during pregnancy in multiple sclerosis. The data were produced by immunoSEQ multiplex PCR, yet TCRdb's version contains in-frame clones alone and is incomplete. The table shows around 63,000 clones, with 75% to 95% occurring only once. The source was peripheral blood, collected in the third trimester of pregnancy. The receptors derive from a female donor in good health, enrolled as a control in a pregnancy study.

Here the CDR3 DNA reads TGTGCCAGCAGCTTAGGGCCAGGTGGCTACACCTTC. Its protein product is CASSLGPGGYTF. The rearrangement uses TRBV11-2 and TRBJ1-2; no clear D. The CDR3 runs 12 residues. In germline, CDR1 is SGHAT, CDR2 FQNNGV. Trimming pared 1 base from V and 7 bases from J, leaving 7 bases between.

The rearrangement uses TRBV27 and TRBJ1-2; D not resolved. Looked up from germline, CDR1 is MNHEY and CDR2 is SMNVEV (reference sequence). This CDR3 region has 12 residues. Between the trimmed V and J ends, which lost 4 bases and 7 bases, there was a span of 10 bases. CDR3 sequence (DNA): TGTGCCAGCAGTTCGGCGACGGGTGGCTACACCTTC. Its protein product is CASSSATGGYTF.

The chain joins TRBV7-8 to TRBJ2-3, with D unclear. V was shortened by 1 base and J by 7 bases, with 6 bases between the two germline ends. This CDR3 is 12 amino acids long. Germline lookup yields CDR1 SGHVS and CDR2 FQNEAQ. The CDR3 bases are TGTGCCAGCAGCTTAGGGCTGAATACGCAGTATTTT. Translation gives CASSLGLNTQYF.

The CDR3 DNA reads TGTGCCAGCAGTCGGGGAGTCGCTAACTATGGCTACACCTTC. The encoded protein is CASSRGVANYGYTF. The chain has TRBV6-1 and TRBJ1-2; D call uncertain. This CDR3 spans 14 amino acids. Looked up from germline, CDR1 is MNHNS and CDR2 is SASEGT. Trimming shortened V by 5 bases and J by 0 bases, and 10 bases separated the two germline ends.

The chain recombines TRBV7-9 with TRBJ1-2, with D perhaps TRBD1 (5 bases). The germline V and J ends were trimmed by 4 bases and 3 bases, with 9 bases remaining between them. Germline values: CDR1 SEHNR, CDR2 FQNEAQ (reference sequence). CDR3 size: 13 residues. CDR3 sequence reads: CASSSWGDYGYTF. As DNA, the CDR3 is TGTGCCAGCAGCTCATGGGGGGACTATGGCTACACCTTC.

This rearrangement joins TRBV28 to TRBJ2-7, with unresolved D. Deletions cut 8 bases from V and 1 base from J, with 6 bases between. From germline, CDR1 is MDHEN and CDR2 SYDVKM. CDR3 length equals 11 residues. The CDR3 bases are TGTGCCAGCGGGCCTTCCTACGAGCAGTACTTC. Its protein is CASGPSYEQYF.

The chain recombines TRBV7-8 with TRBJ1-4; D perhaps matches TRBD1 (5 bases). CDR1 SGHVS and CDR2 FQNEAQ come from the germline V gene. The CDR3 is 15 amino acids. Trimming cost V 3 bases and J 2 bases, with 10 bases left between them. CDR3 sequence: CASSLSAGTNEKLFF. CDR3 sequence (DNA): TGTGCCAGCAGCTTGAGTGCAGGGACTAATGAAAAACTGTTTTTT.

This clone was counted once. The J gene is TRBJ2-7, the V gene TRBV27; perhaps TRBD2 as D (5 bases). The CDR3 totals 16 residues. V was pared by 4 bases and J by 4 bases, with 20 bases between. In germline, CDR1 is MNHEY, CDR2 SMNVEV (reference sequence). The CDR3 loop reads CASSSPGLSSSYEQYF. Written as DNA, the CDR3 is TGTGCCAGCAGTTCGCCTGGACTTTCCTCCTCTTACGAGCAGTACTTC.

The chain links TRBV29-1 to TRBJ2-5; 10 bases are a match to TRBD1. This CDR3 spans 12 amino acids. Trimming at V came to 4 bases and at J to 4 bases, leaving 0 bases not matched to a gene. Per germline, CDR1 SQVTM and CDR2 ANQGSEA. CDR3 amino acids: CSVGDRGETQYF. The CDR3 DNA is TGCAGCGTTGGGGACAGGGGAGAGACCCAGTACTTC.

V and J are TRBV5-6 and TRBJ2-3; 10 bases agree with TRBD2. The V and J ends lost 1 base and 1 base, in that order; junction bases with no gene match: 0. Germline CDR1 and CDR2: SGHDT and YYEEEE. This CDR3 is 15 amino acids long. CDR3 DNA: TGTGCCAGCAGCTTGCTAGCGGGGGGCACAGATACGCAGTATTTT. Encoded protein: CASSLLAGGTDTQYF.

The chain joins TRBV7-9 to TRBJ2-1, with D uncertain. The CDR3 totals 11 residues. Trimming left V 3 bases short and J 12 bases short, with 9 bases between. Germline V gene data show CDR1 as SEHNR and CDR2 as FQNEAQ (reference sequence). CDR3 coding DNA: TGTGCCAGCAGCTTGCCCCCGGGGCAGTTCTTC. Translation gives CASSLPPGQFF.

The CDR3 loop reads CASTFGYEQYF. DNA for the CDR3: TGTGCCAGCACCTTCGGCTACGAGCAGTACTTC. V usage is TRBV28 and J usage is TRBJ2-7; D remains ambiguous. CDR3 length: 11 residues. Germline assignment: CDR1 MDHEN and CDR2 SYDVKM. Between the trimmed V and J ends, which lost 7 bases and 3 bases, there was a span of 7 bases.

The chain is built from TRBV7-9 and TRBJ1-1; D might be TRBD1 (6 bases). Germline-derived CDR1 and CDR2 are SEHNR and FQNEAQ (reference sequence). The CDR3 runs 15 residues. V dropped 4 bases and J dropped 1 base, with 13 bases sitting between them. CDR3 sequence (DNA): TGTGCCAGCAGCTGGGGGGGGCAGAAGAACACTGAAGCTTTCTTT. It is translated as CASSWGGQKNTEAFF.

CDR3 region: CASDRQSTEAFF. CDR3 nucleotide sequence: TGTGCCAGCGATAGACAGAGCACTGAAGCTTTCTTT. The genes are TRBV2 and TRBJ1-1; a possible D gene is TRBD1 (5 bases). Trimming shortened V by 8 bases and J by 4 bases, and 11 bases separated the two germline ends. The CDR3 extends over 12 amino acids. Germline CDR1 and CDR2: SNHLY and FYNNEI.

This clone occurred once. This sequence joins TRBV6-1 and TRBJ2-3; 13 bases agree with TRBD2. The CDR3 loop spans 18 amino acids. The V and J ends lost 3 bases and 1 base, in that order; junction bases with no gene match: 7. CDR1 MNHNS and CDR2 SASEGT come from the germline V gene. The CDR3 loop is CASSELLAGGPGTDTQYF. The CDR3 DNA sequence: TGTGCCAGCAGTGAGTTACTAGCGGGGGGGCCAGGCACAGATACGCAGTATTTT.

This chain connects TRBV6-5 to TRBJ2-7; D uncertain. V was clipped by 0 bases and J by 3 bases, with 6 bases between them. This CDR3 is 13 amino acids long. Germline loops: CDR1 MNHEY, CDR2 SVGAGI. The CDR3 DNA follows: TGTGCCAGCAGTTACTCGCAGGTCTACGAGCAGTACTTC. Its protein product is CASSYSQVYEQYF.

The chain recombines TRBV7-9 with TRBJ1-6; TRBD1 is a possible D gene (6 bases). This CDR3 has 14 residues. The germline V gene has CDR1 SEHNR and CDR2 FQNEAQ (reference sequence). Trimming shortened V by 2 bases and J by 8 bases, and 10 bases separated the two germline ends. CDR3 DNA: TGTGCCAGCAGCTTACCAGGGGTCTATTCACCCCTCCACTTT. Its translation: CASSLPGVYSPLHF.